The 14 T cell receptor beta chains presented below share a single source sample, sequenced in a study of shared clonotypes between healthy human individuals. Sequencing used immunoSEQ multiplex PCR; TCRdb keeps in-frame clones, though not all of them. The data contain some 1 million clones, around 76% of them singletons. The sequenced sample consisted of memory CD4+ T cells sorted from blood. Sample subset: CD45RA-negative fraction. These receptors all stem from a man younger than 35 in good health.

The chain is built from TRBV10-1 and TRBJ2-7; D may be TRBD1 or TRBD2 (5 bases each). Trimming stripped 5 bases from V and 6 bases from J, with 17 bases between. Germline V gene lookup returns CDR1 WNHNN and CDR2 SYGVQD (reference sequence). The CDR3 has 14 residues. CDR3 DNA: TGCGCCAGCAGTTCCGGGACCGTGGCGGGCGAGCAGTACTTC. Its translation is CASSSGTVAGEQYF.

Turning to this clone: Other DNA sequences within the sample encode an identical CDR3. V is TRBV4-3 and J is TRBJ1-3, with a tentative D call TRBD1 (5 bases). V was cut by 0 bases and J by 3 bases, with 9 bases left in between. Germline V gives CDR1 LGHNA, CDR2 YSLEER. The CDR3 consists of 15 residues. The CDR3 DNA sequence: TGCGCCAGCAGCCAAGATTGGGGCAGTGGAAACACCATATATTTT. Translation: CASSQDWGSGNTIYF.

The chain has TRBV10-3 and TRBJ2-7; perhaps TRBD2 as D (6 bases). Trimming left V 4 bases short and J 4 bases short, with 17 bases between. CDR1 is ENHRY and CDR2 is SYGVKD in the germline V gene. The CDR3 has 15 residues. Written as DNA, the CDR3 is TGTGCCATCAGTGGGGAGGACCAAGGGGTTTACGAGCAGTACTTC. Translation: CAISGEDQGVYEQYF.

This clone has ten or more counts. V and J are TRBV4-1 and TRBJ2-1; 7 nucleotides match TRBD1. The germline CDR1 and CDR2 sequences are MGHRA and YSYEKL. V lost 3 bases to trimming and J lost 9 bases; unmatched junction nucleotides: 14. This CDR3 is 16 amino acids long. The CDR3 nucleotides read TGCGCCAGCAGCCATGATATAACAGGGGCAGGACGTGAGCAGTTCTTC. This codes for CASSHDITGAGREQFF.

This chain joins TRBV28 and TRBJ1-1; D call uncertain. V lost 7 bases and J lost 1, with 13 bases in between. This CDR3 has 14 amino acids. In germline, CDR1 is MDHEN, CDR2 SYDVKM. The CDR3, as DNA: TGTGCCAGCACTATTGATACAGCGAACACTGAAGCTTTCTTT. It specifies CASTIDTANTEAFF.

Notes on this clone: The sample holds other DNA sequences that translate to the same CDR3. CDR3 residues: CASSVGLAGNQETQYF. CDR3 nucleotides: TGTGCCAGCAGCGTTGGACTAGCGGGAAACCAAGAGACCCAGTACTTC. The chain couples TRBV9 to TRBJ2-5; the match to TRBD2 covers 12 bases. CDR1 is SGDLS, CDR2 YYNGEE, per germline. This CDR3 has 16 residues. J was trimmed by 0 bases and V by 2 bases; bases with no gene match: 2. The whole variable domain, filled in from reference TRBV9 and TRBJ2-5, reads DSGVTQTPKHLITATGQRVTLRCSPRSGDLSVYWYQQSLDQGLQFLIQYYNGEERAKGNILERFSAQQFPDLHSELNLSSLELGDSALYFCASSVGLAGNQETQYFGPGTRLLVL.

This clone was recorded a few times. The rearrangement links TRBV7-9 to TRBJ2-5, with D perhaps matching TRBD2 (5 bases). The CDR3 totals 16 residues. Germline CDR1 and CDR2: SEHNR and FQNEAQ (reference sequence). Deletions cut 1 base from V and 3 bases from J, with 15 bases between. The CDR3 nucleotides read TGTGCCAGCAGCTTAGGGCTAGCCCAGTCTGAAGAGACCCAGTACTTC. This codes for CASSLGLAQSEETQYF.

The genes are TRBV11-3 and TRBJ2-1; no clear D gene. The CDR3 has 13 amino acids. V was pared by 1 base and J by 6 bases, with 7 bases between. Germline CDR1 and CDR2: SGHNT and YENEEA. CDR3 region: CASSLGPLNEQFF. CDR3 coding DNA: TGTGCCAGCAGCTTAGGACCCCTCAATGAGCAGTTCTTC.

This clone was seen a single time. The chain recombines TRBV18 with TRBJ2-1, with D hard to call. Per germline, CDR1 KGHSH and CDR2 LQKENI. The CDR3 has 14 amino acids. With 3 bases removed from V and 13 bases from J, the gap between germline ends came to 19 bases. The DNA of the CDR3 is TGTGCCAGCTCACCCCTCGTGGATAGCTCGGGCCAGTTCTTC. It is translated as CASSPLVDSSGQFF.

The chain uses TRBV5-1 and TRBJ2-1, with 9 nucleotides matching TRBD2. Germline values: CDR1 SGHRS, CDR2 YFSETQ. V dropped 3 bases and J dropped 9; count of bases not matched to a gene: 10. This CDR3 spans 15 amino acids. The CDR3, as DNA: TGCGCCAGCAGCTCGATAGCGGGAGAGCGTGGTGAGCAGTTCTTC. Its protein product is CASSSIAGERGEQFF. Supplemented by reference TRBV5-1 and TRBJ2-1, the full variable domain reads KAGVTQTPRYLIKTRGQQVTLSCSPISGHRSVSWYQQTPGQGLQFLFEYFSETQRNKGNFPGRFSGRQFSNSRSEMNVSTLELGDSALYLCASSSIAGERGEQFFGPGTRLTVL.

The chain carries TRBV27 and TRBJ2-2; 8 bases are shared with TRBD2. Trimming took 7 bases from V and 4 from J; bases not matched to a gene: 17. Germline-derived CDR1 and CDR2 are MNHEY and SMNVEV (reference sequence). This CDR3 is 18 amino acids long. The CDR3 here is CASTRGDAGGRATGELFF. CDR3 in DNA: TGTGCCAGCACCCGGGGGGACGCGGGGGGCCGAGCCACCGGGGAGCTGTTTTTT.

This sequence joins TRBV6-5 and TRBJ1-2; tentatively, D is TRBD1 (6 bases). The length of the CDR3 is 13 residues. Looked up from germline, CDR1 is MNHEY and CDR2 is SVGAGI. V lost 4 bases to trimming and J lost 4 bases, with 10 bases between them. In DNA, the CDR3 is TGTGCCAGCAGTTCCGACAGGATCTATGGCTACACCTTC. Residues: CASSSDRIYGYTF.

This clone came up once. The rearrangement uses TRBV7-2 and TRBJ2-2, with TRBD1 matching 8 bases. The CDR3 totals 15 residues. Germline CDR1 is SGHTA and CDR2 is FQGNSA. V was pared by 4 bases and J by 7 bases, with 8 bases of the junction left unmatched. CDR3 bases: TGTGCCAGCAGCTCCGGTTCAGGGGGCAACGGGGAGCTGTTTTTT. Residues: CASSSGSGGNGELFF.

J is TRBJ2-2 and V is TRBV5-6; D unresolved. This CDR3 has 13 residues. Germline-derived CDR1 and CDR2 are SGHDT and YYEEEE. Trimming removed 4 bases at V and 3 bases at J, with 7 bases between. The CDR3: CASSKTDTGELFF. CDR3 DNA: TGTGCCAGCAGCAAGACTGACACCGGGGAGCTGTTTTTT.